This T cell receptor beta chain was recorded in a study of shared clonotypes between healthy human individuals (TCRdb year 2020). With respect to the entire study: The cohort comprised a couple of women and a few men aged 18 to 49 years. For each donor, CD4 naive and CD4 memory were each given three plates, CD8 naive was given two plates, and CD8 memory was given one plate. To estimate repertoire size and how much clonotypes are shared between individuals, the study performed deep sequencing of blood TCR repertoires from about five healthy adults. Different laboratories and diverse techniques were used to prepare libraries and sequence TCR repertoires, to increase sequencing depth and limit assay-specific biases. Between about 0.85 and 9.5 billion PBMCs per donor were obtained by leukapheresis. Overall study results and their limits: Clonotypes shared by all four sorted-subset donors showed higher generation probabilities than non-shared clonotypes. Sampling was limited to blood, and TCR repertoires in tissue likely differ from TCR repertoires in blood. Rarefaction of sorted-subset datasets indicated incomplete sequencing despite the large sequencing depth. Based on pairwise subsampling, the degree of clonotype sharing among donors was expected to be affected by sequencing depth. Estimated clonotype richness was generally larger for naive than for memory subsets. The genetic and exposure-history diversity represented was limited by the small number of donors. When a handful of donors were compared, the shared fraction of clonotypes was around 5.1% for naive CD4, more than 3% for naive CD8, 2.3% for memory CD4, and around 0.37% for memory CD8.

With regard to this clone: Its specific antigen is unknown. Within one base of it there is no much larger clone, and no base qualities were kept.

TCR CDR3 regions were amplified from genomic DNA by multiplex PCR using the deep immunoSEQ assay. For each cell subset, the extracted genomic DNA was distributed evenly across all wells of several immunoSEQ 96-well plates, and each plate served as one replicate. For sorted subsets, 200 ng of genomic DNA, equivalent to some 30,000 T cell genomes, went into each replicate PCR. Purified libraries were quantified with a Qubit 3.0 fluorometer, sized on a Bioanalyzer 2100, and re-quantified with the KAPA Library Quantification kit. Every immunoSEQ 96-well plate was sequenced on a dedicated single-read 150-cycle Illumina NextSeq 550 flow cell. The authors' pipeline ran thus. Because only junctional sequences without quality scores were contained in the immunoSEQ output, filtering matching that applied to full-length reads could not be performed. Sequences were annotated with PyIR, a Python wrapper for IgBLAST v1.9, using IMGT germline references to assign V/J genes and CDR3. Reads were removed for weak V/J assignments (E-value above 1e-6), missing CDR3, stop codons, out-of-frame junctions, or ambiguous translated residues. V3J clonotypes were defined as sequences sharing the same inferred V gene, J gene, and CDR3 amino acid sequence. Percentage overlap between repertoires was calculated by dividing the number of shared unique clonotypes by the size of the smaller repertoire. Richness of each repertoire was evaluated using RTK rarefaction, the Chao1 estimator, and Recon v2.1 estimates of unobserved clonotypes. For all TCRbeta clonotypes obtained by the gDNA method from several donors, generation probabilities were computed with OLGA. TCRdb re-hosts the immuneACCESS table, in-frame sequences only. Its copies lack some clones; in the studies checked, an unresolved V gene accounts for under half of them, and the cause for the rest is not known. Clonal size and the V and J genes are those of that table, whereas D and trimming came from the DNA. Present in this sample are 600,000 to 750,000 clones, 72% of which were seen just once. The leading ten clones occupy more than 1.5% of the sample.

The CDR3 spans 14 residues, from the cysteine through the phenylalanine. The CDR3 DNA has 42 bases and is translated from base 1. V lost 7 bases and J lost 9 bases; the stretch between them is 22 bases long. From a lookup of the germline V gene (reference sequence), CDR1 and CDR2 are GTSNPN and SVGIG. Donors were healthy HIV-negative adults with no recently reported acute infections or vaccinations. Every donor was a Caucasian adult residing in Nashville, Tennessee, USA. CD4+ T cells were enriched through magnetic negative selection, after which naive cells were positively selected on CD45RA and the remaining negative fraction served as the memory subset. Blood was obtained by leukapheresis, after which PBMCs were separated by Ficoll-Histopaque density gradient centrifugation and cryopreserved in liquid nitrogen vapor phase. Analytical flow cytometry was used to check the purity and quantity of each magnetically sorted T cell population. Genomic DNA was isolated from each sorted fraction and quantified by UV absorbance on a Nanodrop 2000c.

The sequence came from a woman in her 30s in good health. Sequenced material: memory CD4+ T cells sorted from blood. The cell subset or site label, as the study defines it: CD45RA-negative fraction. Recombination joined TRBV30 with TRBJ2-4, with the D gene not clear enough to name. CDR3 region: CAFAPWSSNLIQYF. The nucleotide sequence reads TGTGCCTTCGCACCATGGAGCAGTAATCTCATTCAGTACTTC.